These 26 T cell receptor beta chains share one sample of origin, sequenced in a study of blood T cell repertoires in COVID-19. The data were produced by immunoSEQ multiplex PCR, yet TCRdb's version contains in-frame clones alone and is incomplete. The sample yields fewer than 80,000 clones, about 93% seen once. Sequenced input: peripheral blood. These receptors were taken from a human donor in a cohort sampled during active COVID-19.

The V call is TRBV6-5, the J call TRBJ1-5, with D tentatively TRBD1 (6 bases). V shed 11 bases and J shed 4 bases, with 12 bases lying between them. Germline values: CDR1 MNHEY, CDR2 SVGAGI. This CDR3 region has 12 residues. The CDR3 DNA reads TGTGCCTGCGGGAGGGGGAATCAGCCCCAGCATTTT. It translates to CACGRGNQPQHF.

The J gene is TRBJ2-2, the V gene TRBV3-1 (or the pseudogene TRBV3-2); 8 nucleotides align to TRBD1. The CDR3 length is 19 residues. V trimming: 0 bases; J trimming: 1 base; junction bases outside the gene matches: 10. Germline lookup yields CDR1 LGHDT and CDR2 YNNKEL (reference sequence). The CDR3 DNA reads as TGTGCCAGCAGCCAAGAAGATCTCGCCGGGACAGGGAACACCGGGGAGCTGTTTTTT. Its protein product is CASSQEDLAGTGNTGELFF.

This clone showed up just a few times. The CDR3 bases are TGCGCCAGCAGCTTCGCCCCAGGGACTGGGACTGAAGCTTTCTTT. Protein sequence: CASSFAPGTGTEAFF. The chain joins TRBV5-1 to TRBJ1-1; D possibly corresponds to TRBD1 (5 bases). Germline assignment: CDR1 SGHRS and CDR2 YFSETQ. The V end lost 2 bases, the J end lost 5 bases, and 16 bases lay between the germline ends. The CDR3 has 15 residues.

CDR3 in amino acids: CASSSGGAGANVLTF. The CDR3 DNA sequence: TGCGCCAGCAGCTCCGGGGGGGCTGGGGCCAACGTCCTGACTTTC. The chain joins TRBV5-1 to TRBJ2-6; 8 bases agree with TRBD2. Germline-derived CDR1 and CDR2 are SGHRS and YFSETQ. The V and J ends lost 3 bases and 2 bases, in that order; junction bases with no gene match: 1. This CDR3 region has 15 residues.

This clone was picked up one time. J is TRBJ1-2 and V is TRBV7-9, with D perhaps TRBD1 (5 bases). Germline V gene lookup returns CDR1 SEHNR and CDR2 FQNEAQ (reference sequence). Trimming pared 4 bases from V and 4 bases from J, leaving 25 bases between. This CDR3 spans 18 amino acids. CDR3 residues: CASSSSSGGWAGTYGYTF. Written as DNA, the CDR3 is TGTGCCAGCAGCTCCTCGAGTGGGGGGTGGGCAGGGACCTATGGCTACACCTTC.

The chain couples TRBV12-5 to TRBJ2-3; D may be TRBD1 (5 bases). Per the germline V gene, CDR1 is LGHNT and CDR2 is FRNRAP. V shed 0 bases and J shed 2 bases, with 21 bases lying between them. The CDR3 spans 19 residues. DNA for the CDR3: TGTGCTAGTGGTTTGGTACAGGCTGTGGATTTGATTCCCACAGATACGCAGTATTTT. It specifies CASGLVQAVDLIPTDTQYF.

The CDR3 protein is CASSPRDRGLSGYTF. Written as DNA, the CDR3 is TGTGCCAGCAGTCCGCGGGACAGGGGTTTGAGTGGCTACACCTTC. This chain uses TRBV28 with TRBJ1-2, with 10 bases that match TRBD1. V trimming: 5 bases; J trimming: 7 bases; junction bases outside the gene matches: 10. Germline CDR1 reads MDHEN; CDR2 reads SYDVKM. This CDR3 contains 15 residues.

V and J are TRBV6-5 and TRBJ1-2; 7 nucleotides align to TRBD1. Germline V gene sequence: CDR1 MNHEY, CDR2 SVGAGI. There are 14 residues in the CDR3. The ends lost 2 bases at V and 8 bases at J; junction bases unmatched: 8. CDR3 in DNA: TGTGCCAGCAGTTACGTACGGACAGGAGACGGCTACACCTTC. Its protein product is CASSYVRTGDGYTF.

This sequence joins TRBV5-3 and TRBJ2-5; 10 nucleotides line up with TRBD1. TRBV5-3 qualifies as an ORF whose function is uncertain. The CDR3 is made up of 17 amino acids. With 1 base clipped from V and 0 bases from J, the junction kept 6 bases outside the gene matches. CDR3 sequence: CARSLSEGQGNQETQYF. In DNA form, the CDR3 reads TGTGCCAGAAGCTTGAGTGAGGGACAGGGGAACCAAGAGACCCAGTACTTC.

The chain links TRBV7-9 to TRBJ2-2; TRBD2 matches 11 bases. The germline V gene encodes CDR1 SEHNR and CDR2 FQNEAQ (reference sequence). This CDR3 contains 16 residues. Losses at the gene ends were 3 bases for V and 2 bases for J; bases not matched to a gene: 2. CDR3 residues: CASSFGTSGNTGELFF. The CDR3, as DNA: TGTGCCAGCAGCTTCGGGACTAGCGGAAACACCGGGGAGCTGTTTTTT.

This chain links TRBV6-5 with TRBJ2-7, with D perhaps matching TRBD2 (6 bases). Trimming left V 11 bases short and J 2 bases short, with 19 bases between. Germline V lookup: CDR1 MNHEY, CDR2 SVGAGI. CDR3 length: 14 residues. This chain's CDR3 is CAVPLWDSTYEQYF. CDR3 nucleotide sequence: TGTGCCGTACCCCTCTGGGACTCCACCTACGAGCAGTACTTC.

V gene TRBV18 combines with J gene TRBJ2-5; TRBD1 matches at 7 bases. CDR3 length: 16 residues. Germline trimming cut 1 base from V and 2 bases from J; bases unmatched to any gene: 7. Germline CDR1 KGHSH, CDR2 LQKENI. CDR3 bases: TGTGCCAGCTCACCACTGCAGGGGGTTTTACAAGAGACCCAGTACTTC. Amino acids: CASSPLQGVLQETQYF.

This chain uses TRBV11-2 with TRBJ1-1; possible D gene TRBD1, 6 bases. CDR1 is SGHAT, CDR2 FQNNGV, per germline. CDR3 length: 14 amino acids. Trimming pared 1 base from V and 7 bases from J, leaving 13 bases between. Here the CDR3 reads CASSLAGRGIEAFF. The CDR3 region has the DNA TGTGCCAGCAGCTTAGCGGGCAGGGGAATTGAAGCTTTCTTT.

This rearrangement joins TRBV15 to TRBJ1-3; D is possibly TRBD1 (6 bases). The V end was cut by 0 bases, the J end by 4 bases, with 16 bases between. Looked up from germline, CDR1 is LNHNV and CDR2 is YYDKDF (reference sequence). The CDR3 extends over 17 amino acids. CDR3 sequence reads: CATSRDLAGTQGNTIYF. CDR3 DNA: TGTGCCACCAGCAGAGATCTAGCTGGGACACAAGGAAACACCATATATTTT.

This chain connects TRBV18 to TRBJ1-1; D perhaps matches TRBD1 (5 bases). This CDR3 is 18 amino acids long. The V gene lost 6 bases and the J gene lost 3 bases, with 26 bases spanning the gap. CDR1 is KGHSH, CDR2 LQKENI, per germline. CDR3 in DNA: TGTGCCAGCTCTCCTCCGTATTTGATCGGGGGGAAAGACACTGAAGCTTTCTTT. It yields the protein CASSPPYLIGGKDTEAFF.

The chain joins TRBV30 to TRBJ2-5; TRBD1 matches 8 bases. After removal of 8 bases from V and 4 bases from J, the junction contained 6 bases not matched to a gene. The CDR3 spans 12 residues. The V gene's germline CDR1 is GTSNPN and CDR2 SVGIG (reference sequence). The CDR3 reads CATDRGGETQYF. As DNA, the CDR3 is TGTGCCACTGACAGGGGCGGAGAGACCCAGTACTTC.

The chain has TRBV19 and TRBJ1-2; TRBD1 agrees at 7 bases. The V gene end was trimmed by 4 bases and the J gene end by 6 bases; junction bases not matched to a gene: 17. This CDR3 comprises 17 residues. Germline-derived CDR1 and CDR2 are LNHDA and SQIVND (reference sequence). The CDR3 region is CASSTKGGTGTVNGYTF. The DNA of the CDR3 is TGTGCCAGTAGTACAAAGGGGGGAACCGGGACAGTGAATGGCTACACCTTC.

The CDR3 coding sequence is TGTGCCAGCAGTTTCTCCCCCACAGATACGCAGTATTTT. This translates into CASSFSPTDTQYF. V and J are TRBV27 and TRBJ2-3, with no clear D. The V and J ends lost 3 bases and 2 bases respectively, with 6 bases between them. Germline CDR1 MNHEY, CDR2 SMNVEV (reference sequence). The CDR3 sequence is 13 residues long.

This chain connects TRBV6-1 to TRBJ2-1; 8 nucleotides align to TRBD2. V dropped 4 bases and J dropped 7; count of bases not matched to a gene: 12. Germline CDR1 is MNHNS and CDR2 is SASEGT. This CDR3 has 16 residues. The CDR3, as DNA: TGTGCCAGCAGTGGAGACTTCCCGGGGGGGTGGAATGAGCAGTTCTTC. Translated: CASSGDFPGGWNEQFF.

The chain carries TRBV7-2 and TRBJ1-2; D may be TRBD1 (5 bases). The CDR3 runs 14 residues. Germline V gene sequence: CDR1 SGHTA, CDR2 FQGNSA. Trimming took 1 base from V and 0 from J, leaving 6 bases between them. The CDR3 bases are TGTGCCAGCAGCTTAGGGGGGGCTAACTATGGCTACACCTTC. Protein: CASSLGGANYGYTF.

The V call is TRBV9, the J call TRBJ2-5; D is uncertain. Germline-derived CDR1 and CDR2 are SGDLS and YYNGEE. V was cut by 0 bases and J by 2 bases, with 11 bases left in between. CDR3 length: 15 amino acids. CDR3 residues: CASSVGPDLQETQYF. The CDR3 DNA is TGTGCCAGCAGCGTAGGGCCAGATCTTCAAGAGACCCAGTACTTC.

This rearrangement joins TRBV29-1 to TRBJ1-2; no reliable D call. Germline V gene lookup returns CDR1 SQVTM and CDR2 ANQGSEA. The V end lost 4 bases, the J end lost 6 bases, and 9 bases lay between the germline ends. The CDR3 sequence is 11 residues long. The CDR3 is CSVGGVDGYTF. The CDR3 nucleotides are TGCAGCGTTGGAGGTGTAGATGGCTACACCTTC.

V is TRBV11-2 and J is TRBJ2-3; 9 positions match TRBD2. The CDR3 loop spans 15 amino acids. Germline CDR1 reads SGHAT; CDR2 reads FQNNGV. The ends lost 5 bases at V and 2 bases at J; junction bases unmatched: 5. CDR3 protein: CASSRGGGITDTQYF. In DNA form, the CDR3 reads TGTGCCAGCAGCCGCGGGGGGGGAATCACAGATACGCAGTATTTT.

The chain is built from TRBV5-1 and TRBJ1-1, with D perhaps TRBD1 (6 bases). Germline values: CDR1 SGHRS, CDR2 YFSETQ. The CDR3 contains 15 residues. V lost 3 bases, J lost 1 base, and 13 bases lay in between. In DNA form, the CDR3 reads TGCGCCAGCAGCTCCACAGGGAAAGGGAACACTGAAGCTTTCTTT. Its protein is CASSSTGKGNTEAFF.

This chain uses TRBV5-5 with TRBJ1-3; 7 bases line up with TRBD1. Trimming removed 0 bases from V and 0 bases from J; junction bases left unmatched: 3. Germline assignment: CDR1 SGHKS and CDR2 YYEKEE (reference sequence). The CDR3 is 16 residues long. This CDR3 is CASSLAGQYSGNTIYF. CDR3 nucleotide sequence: TGTGCCAGCAGCTTGGCGGGACAGTACTCTGGAAACACCATATATTTT.

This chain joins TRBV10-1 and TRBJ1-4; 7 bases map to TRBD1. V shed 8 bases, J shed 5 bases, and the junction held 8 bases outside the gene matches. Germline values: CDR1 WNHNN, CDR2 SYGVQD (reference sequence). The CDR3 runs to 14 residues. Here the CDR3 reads CASVLGQDNEKLFF. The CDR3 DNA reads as TGCGCCAGCGTCCTCGGACAGGACAATGAAAAACTGTTTTTT.